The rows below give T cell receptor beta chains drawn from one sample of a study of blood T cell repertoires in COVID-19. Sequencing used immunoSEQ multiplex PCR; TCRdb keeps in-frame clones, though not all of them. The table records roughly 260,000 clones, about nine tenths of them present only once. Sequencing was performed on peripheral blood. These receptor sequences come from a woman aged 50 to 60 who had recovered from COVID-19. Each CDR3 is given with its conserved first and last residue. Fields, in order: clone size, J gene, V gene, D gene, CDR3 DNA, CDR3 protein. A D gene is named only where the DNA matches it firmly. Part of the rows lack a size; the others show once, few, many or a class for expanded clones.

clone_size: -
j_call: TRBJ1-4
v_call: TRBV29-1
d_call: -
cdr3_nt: TGCAGCGTTCGTGTAACTAATGAAAAACTGTTTTTT
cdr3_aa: CSVRVTNEKLFF

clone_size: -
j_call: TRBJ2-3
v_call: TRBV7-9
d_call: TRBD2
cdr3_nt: TGTGCCAGCAGCTTATGGGCTAGCGGGGGTCTAGATACGCAGTATTTT
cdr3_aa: CASSLWASGGLDTQYF

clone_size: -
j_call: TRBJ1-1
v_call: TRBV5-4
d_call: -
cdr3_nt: TGTGCCAGCAGCTTGCGAGGGAATCCTGGAGCTTTCTTT
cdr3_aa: CASSLRGNPGAFF

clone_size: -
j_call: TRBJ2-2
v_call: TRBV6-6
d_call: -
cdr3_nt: TGTGCCAGCAGTTACTCGAGTATAGGGGCCATCGGGGAGCTGTTTTTT
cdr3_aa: CASSYSSIGAIGELFF

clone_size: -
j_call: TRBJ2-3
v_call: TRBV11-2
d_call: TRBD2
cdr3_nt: TGTGCCAGCAGCTTACTACTAGCGGGAGGGCCTGGGTATTTT
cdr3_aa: CASSLLLAGGPGYF

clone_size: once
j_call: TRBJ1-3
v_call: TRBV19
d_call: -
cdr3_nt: TGTGCCAGTAAAGGGATGGGGGCCTCTGGAAACACCATATATTTT
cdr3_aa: CASKGMGASGNTIYF

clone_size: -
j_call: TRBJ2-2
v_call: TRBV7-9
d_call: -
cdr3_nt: TGTGCCAGCAGCCCGTCGACCACAGCTTTGGGCGGGGAGCTGTTTTTT
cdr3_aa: CASSPSTTALGGELFF

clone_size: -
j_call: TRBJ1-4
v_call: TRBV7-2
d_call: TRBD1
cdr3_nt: TGTGCCAGCAGCTTAGTCGGACAGGGTGAAAAACTGTTTTTT
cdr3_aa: CASSLVGQGEKLFF

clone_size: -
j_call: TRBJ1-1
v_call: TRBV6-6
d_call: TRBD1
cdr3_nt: TGTGCCAGCAGATCCGGGACAGCCTCTCCTGAAGCTTTCTTT
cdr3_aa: CASRSGTASPEAFF

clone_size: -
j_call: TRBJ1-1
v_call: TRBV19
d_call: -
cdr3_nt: TGTGCCAGTAAGGACAGTTTGGCCACTGAAGCTTTCTTT
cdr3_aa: CASKDSLATEAFF

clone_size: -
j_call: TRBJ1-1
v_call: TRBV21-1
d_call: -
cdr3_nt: TGTGCCAGCAGCCCCCTGTGGGGGCGGACTGAAGCTTTCTTT
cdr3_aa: CASSPLWGRTEAFF

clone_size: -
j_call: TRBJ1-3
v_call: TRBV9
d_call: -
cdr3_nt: TGTGCCAGCAGCCCGGAGCCGGGAACTGGAAACACCATATATTTT
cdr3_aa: CASSPEPGTGNTIYF

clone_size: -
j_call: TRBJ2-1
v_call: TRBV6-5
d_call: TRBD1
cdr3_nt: TGTGCCAGCAGTCGACAGGGAATATACAATGAGCAGTTCTTC
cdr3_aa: CASSRQGIYNEQFF

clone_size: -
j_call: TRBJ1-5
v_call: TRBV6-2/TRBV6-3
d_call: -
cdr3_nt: TGTGCCAGCAGCGTACGGACAAACAATCAGCCCCAGCATTTT
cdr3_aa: CASSVRTNNQPQHF

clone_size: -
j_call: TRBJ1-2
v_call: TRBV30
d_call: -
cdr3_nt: TGTGCCTGGAGACCCCCCGGGACTAACTATGGCTACACCTTC
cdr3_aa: CAWRPPGTNYGYTF

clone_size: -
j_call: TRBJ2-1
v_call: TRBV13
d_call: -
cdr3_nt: TGTGCCAGCAGCTCCTCTCTCGCGGTGGTAAACAATGAGCAGTTCTTC
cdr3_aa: CASSSSLAVVNNEQFF

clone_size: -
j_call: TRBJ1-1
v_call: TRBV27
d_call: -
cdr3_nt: TGTGCCAGCAGTTTAGAACAGAACACTGAAGCTTTCTTT
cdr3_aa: CASSLEQNTEAFF